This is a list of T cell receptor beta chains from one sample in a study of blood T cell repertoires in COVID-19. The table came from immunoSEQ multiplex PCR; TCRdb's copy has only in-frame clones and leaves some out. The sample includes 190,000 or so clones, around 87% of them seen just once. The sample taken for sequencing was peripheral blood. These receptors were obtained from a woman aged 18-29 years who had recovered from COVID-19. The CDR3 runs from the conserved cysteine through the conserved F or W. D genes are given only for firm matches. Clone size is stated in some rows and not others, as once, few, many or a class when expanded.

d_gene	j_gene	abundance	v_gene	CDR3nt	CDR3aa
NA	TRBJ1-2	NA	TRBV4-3	TGCGCCAGCAGCCAAGTAGCGAGGGCAGACATCTATGGCTACACCTTC	CASSQVARADIYGYTF
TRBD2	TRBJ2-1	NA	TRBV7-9	TGTGCCAGCAGCCGACCGGGACTAGCGGAGAATGAGCAGTTCTTC	CASSRPGLAENEQFF
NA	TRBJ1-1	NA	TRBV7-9	TGTGCCAGCAGCCCCCGTTCCAGAAACACTGAAGCTTTCTTT	CASSPRSRNTEAFF
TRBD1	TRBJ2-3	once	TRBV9	TGTGCCAGCAGGAGCCCCCGGGACAGCACTAGCACAGATACGCAGTATTTT	CASRSPRDSTSTDTQYF
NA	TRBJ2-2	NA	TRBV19	TGTGCCAGTCGGGAGTTTCGCACCGGGGAGCTGTTTTTT	CASREFRTGELFF
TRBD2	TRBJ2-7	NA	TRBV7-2	TGTGCCAGCAGCTTAGAACCGGGGGGGCCTGGCGAGCAGTACTTC	CASSLEPGGPGEQYF
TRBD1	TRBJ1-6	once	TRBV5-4	TGTGCCAGCAGCCCGGGGACAGGGGGCGGGTCCTATAATTCACCCCTCCACTTT	CASSPGTGGGSYNSPLHF
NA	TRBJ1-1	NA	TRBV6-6	TGTGCCAGCCTCCTCGGGAGGTCCACTGAAGCTTTCTTT	CASLLGRSTEAFF
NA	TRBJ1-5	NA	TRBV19	TGTGCCAGTAACACGGATGGGGAGCGGGATAGCAATCAGCCCCAGCATTTT	CASNTDGERDSNQPQHF
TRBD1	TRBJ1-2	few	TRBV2	TGTGCCAGCAGTGATTTCGAACAGGGGGGTAACTATGGCTACACCTTC	CASSDFEQGGNYGYTF
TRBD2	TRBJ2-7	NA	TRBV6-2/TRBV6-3	TGTGCCAGCAGTGCGGGACTAGCGGGGGCCTACGAGCAGTACTTC	CASSAGLAGAYEQYF
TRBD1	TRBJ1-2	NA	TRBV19	TGTGCCAGCGACCAGGGGGCCACCTATCGAGGGTCCTATGGCTACACCTTC	CASDQGATYRGSYGYTF
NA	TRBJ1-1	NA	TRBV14	TGTGCCAGCAGCCAAGGAGCGGACAGCTACACTGAAGCTTTCTTT	CASSQGADSYTEAFF
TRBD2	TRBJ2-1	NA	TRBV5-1	TGCGCCAGCGCCCTGTGGGGGGGAATCCACAATGAGCAGTTCTTC	CASALWGGIHNEQFF
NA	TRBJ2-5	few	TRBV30	TGTGCCTGGAGTGTGGGGACAAGAGTACCACAAGAGACCCAGTACTTC	CAWSVGTRVPQETQYF
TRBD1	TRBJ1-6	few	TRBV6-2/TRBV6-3	TGTGCCAGCAGTTACCTGGGACAGGCCAATTCACCCCTCCACTTT	CASSYLGQANSPLHF
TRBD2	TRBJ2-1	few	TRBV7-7	TGTGCCAGCAGCCCATGGCGGGGGATCTACAATGAGCAGTTCTTC	CASSPWRGIYNEQFF
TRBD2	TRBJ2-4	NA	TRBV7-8	TGTGCCAGCAGCTTAGCAGCGGGGGGAGCCAAAAACATTCAGTACTTC	CASSLAAGGAKNIQYF
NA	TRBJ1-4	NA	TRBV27	TGTGCCAGCAGTTTACGACAAGCAACTAATGAAAAACTGTTTTTT	CASSLRQATNEKLFF
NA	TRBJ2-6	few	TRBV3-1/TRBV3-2	TGTGCCAGCAGCCAAAGGAGGAACTCTGGGGCCAACGTCCTGACTTTC	CASSQRRNSGANVLTF
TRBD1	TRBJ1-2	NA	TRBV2	TGTGCCAGAGACAGGGGGCATCATGGCTACACCTTC	CARDRGHHGYTF
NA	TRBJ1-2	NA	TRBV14	TGTGCCAGCAGCCAGTTCCGGGTGGGTGGCTACACCTTC	CASSQFRVGGYTF
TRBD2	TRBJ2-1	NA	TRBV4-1	TGCGCCAGCAGCCGCTCCCCCGGGACTAGCGGATACAATGAGCAGTTCTTC	CASSRSPGTSGYNEQFF
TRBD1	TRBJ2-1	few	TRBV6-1	TGTGCCAGCAGTGAAGAGATCGGACAGGGAGATTTTGAGCAGTTCTTC	CASSEEIGQGDFEQFF
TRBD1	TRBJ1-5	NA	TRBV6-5	TGTGCCAGCGTCGGGACAGCCGGACATCAGCCCCAGCATTTT	CASVGTAGHQPQHF